A selection of T cell receptor beta chains follows, all from one sample in a study of HIV-infected patients and healthy controls. TCRdb fed the 5' RACE reads into MiXCR, producing one record per CDR3 protein. The sample holds approximately 18,000 distinct CDR3 sequences; over 7% are singletons and the top ten take about 2.5%. The sequencing input was blood. Receptors originate from an adult in good health. CDR3s include the opening cysteine and the closing phenylalanine or tryptophan. A D gene is named only where the DNA matches it firmly. Not every row has a clone size; where given, it reads once, few, many or a size class.

J,D,V,size,DNA,CDR3
TRBJ2-7,TRBD1,TRBV3-1,.,TGTGCCAGCAGCCAGCTGAGACAGGGGGGCGAGCAGTACTTC,CASSQLRQGGEQYF
TRBJ2-1,TRBD2,TRBV6-4,medium-sized,TGTGCCAGCAGTGAAGCGGGAGGGTACAATGAGCAGTTCTTC,CASSEAGGYNEQFF
TRBJ2-6,.,TRBV20-1,many,TGCAGTGCTCCCATCGCGGCCAACGTCCTGACTTTC,CSAPIAANVLTF
TRBJ2-5,TRBD1,TRBV18,many,TGTGCCAGCACAGACAGGGTTGGAGAGACCCAGTACTTC,CASTDRVGETQYF
TRBJ1-2,.,TRBV6-2/TRBV6-3,medium-sized,TGTGCCAGCAGTTACTGGGACGGAGATGGCTACACCTTC,CASSYWDGDGYTF
TRBJ1-3,.,TRBV29-1,few,TGCAGCGTTTCGACTGGGACTAGCTACCCACTCTCTGGAAACACCATATATTTT,CSVSTGTSYPLSGNTIYF
TRBJ2-1,.,TRBV29-1,many,TGCAGCGCCCGGGACCCATTGGACAATGAGCAGTTCTTC,CSARDPLDNEQFF
TRBJ2-1,TRBD1,TRBV28,.,TGTGCCACCATCAACAGGGGCTCCTACAATGAGCAGTTCTTC,CATINRGSYNEQFF
TRBJ2-7,TRBD2,TRBV29-1,few,TGCAGCGTTGCCCTAGCGGCCTCCTACGAGCAGTACTTC,CSVALAASYEQYF
TRBJ2-7,.,TRBV28,.,TGTGCCAGCAGGCAGGTGGGAGGTGGTGAGCAGTACTTC,CASRQVGGGEQYF
TRBJ1-2,.,TRBV5-1,many,TGCGCCAGCAGCACCCCTGGACCCGGGACGGAGACGAGGACCTTC,CASSTPGPGTETRTF
TRBJ1-5,TRBD1,TRBV28,many,TGTGCCAGCAGTTTATCGACAGGGGCCAGCAATCAGCCCCAGCATTTT,CASSLSTGASNQPQHF
TRBJ2-5,TRBD1,TRBV9,.,TGTGCCAGCAGTCGCGGACAGGGGGCGGGGACCCAGTACTTC,CASSRGQGAGTQYF
TRBJ1-5,TRBD1,TRBV12-3/TRBV12-4,many,TGTGCCAGCAGCGACAGGGCAAGCCAGCCCCAGCATTTT,CASSDRASQPQHF
TRBJ2-1,.,TRBV15,many,TGTGCCACCAGCAGAGTTAAGGGTTTGGATGAGCAGTTCTTC,CATSRVKGLDEQFF
TRBJ2-7,.,TRBV5-1,many,TGCGCCAGCAGCTTTGCACCGAGGTACGAGCAGTACTTC,CASSFAPRYEQYF
TRBJ1-5,.,TRBV7-2,medium-sized,TGTGCCAGCAGCTTAGCTCCAGGGCAGCCCCAGCATTTT,CASSLAPGQPQHF
TRBJ2-1,TRBD2,TRBV6-1,.,TGTGCCAGCAGGAGGCGGGGGGGTTATTATGAGCAGTTCTTC,CASRRRGGYYEQFF
TRBJ1-2,.,TRBV11-2,.,TGTGCCAGCAGCCCGGGACCGAGTGACTATGGCTACACCTTC,CASSPGPSDYGYTF
TRBJ2-3,.,TRBV7-2,many,TGTGCCAGCAGGCAGGTGTACGCTAGCGGCACAGATACGCAGTATTTT,CASRQVYASGTDTQYF
TRBJ2-2,.,TRBV19,few,TGTGCCAGTAAAGACGAGTCTTTTGACACCGGGGAGCTGTTTTTT,CASKDESFDTGELFF
TRBJ1-2,TRBD1,TRBV12-3/TRBV12-4,many,TGTGCCAGCAGTCCCGGACAGGGTCTCCTCGGCTACACCTTC,CASSPGQGLLGYTF
TRBJ2-1,TRBD2,TRBV6-2/TRBV6-3,many,TGTGCCAGCAGTTACAGCCCCCCTAGCGGGGTTTACAATGAGCAGTTCTTC,CASSYSPPSGVYNEQFF
TRBJ2-7,.,TRBV28,many,TGTGCCAGCAGTTCCAGCTCCTACGAGCAGTACTTC,CASSSSSYEQYF
TRBJ2-5,.,TRBV29-1,medium-sized,TGCAGCGTTGCGCGGGGCGAGGAGACCCAGTACTTC,CSVARGEETQYF
TRBJ2-3,TRBD2,TRBV6-5,medium-sized,TGTGCCAGCAGTTATCGGGAGGGAACAGATACGCAGTATTTT,CASSYREGTDTQYF
TRBJ1-5,.,TRBV9,many,TGTGCCAGCAGCGAAAGTGGACAGTTGGATAGGGCCCAGCATTTT,CASSESGQLDRAQHF
TRBJ2-1,TRBD1,TRBV7-3,many,TGTGCCAGCAGCTTGACAGGGGGCGGGTACAATGAGCAGTTCTTC,CASSLTGGGYNEQFF
TRBJ1-4,.,TRBV24-1,many,TGTGCCACCAGTGACTCGACAGGAGTTAATGAAAAACTGTTTTTT,CATSDSTGVNEKLFF
TRBJ2-2,.,TRBV20-1,.,TGCAGTGCTAGAGATGGGTCAGACACCGGGGAGCTGTTTTTT,CSARDGSDTGELFF
TRBJ1-1,.,TRBV11-2,many,TGTGCCAGCAGCTCACGGGCACGAGAAGCTTTCTTT,CASSSRAREAFF
TRBJ2-1,.,TRBV7-2,.,TGTGCCAGCAGGACTAGGAGCTCCTACAATGAGCAGTTCTTC,CASRTRSSYNEQFF
TRBJ1-4,.,TRBV7-6,few,TGTGCCAGCTCAACGGACAGCCGCTATGAAAAACTGTTTTTT,CASSTDSRYEKLFF
TRBJ1-5,.,TRBV19,few,TGTGCCAGTACGGACAGACCCTTTGGTAGCAATCAGCCCCAGCATTTT,CASTDRPFGSNQPQHF
TRBJ2-4,.,TRBV6-2/TRBV6-3,medium-sized,TGTGCCAGCAGTACGAGAGAGGGTTCCAAAAACATTCAGTACTTC,CASSTREGSKNIQYF
TRBJ2-3,.,TRBV30,.,TGTGCCTGGAGTCAAGGGCAAGATACGCAGTATTTT,CAWSQGQDTQYF
TRBJ2-5,TRBD2,TRBV4-1,few,TGCGCCAGCAGACCCGTCGGGGGAGGGCCAGAGACCCAGTACTTC,CASRPVGGGPETQYF
TRBJ2-3,TRBD2,TRBV11-1,few,TGTGCCAGCAGCTTTGTTCTAGCGGGAGCGGATACGCAGTATTTT,CASSFVLAGADTQYF
TRBJ1-5,.,TRBV6-1,.,TGTGCCAGCAGTGAAGGCCTCGGTCAGCCCCAGCATTTT,CASSEGLGQPQHF
TRBJ1-3,.,TRBV20-1,many,TGCAGTGCTAGAGAACAACAGGGAAACACCATATATTTT,CSAREQQGNTIYF
TRBJ1-2,.,TRBV11-2,many,TGTGCCAGCAGCACAAGCGTTAACTATGGCTACACCTTC,CASSTSVNYGYTF
TRBJ1-1,.,TRBV24-1,few,TGTGCCACCAGGAATAACGGACAGAACACTGAAGCTTTCTTT,CATRNNGQNTEAFF
TRBJ1-5,.,TRBV12-3/TRBV12-4,many,TGTGCCAGCAGCACGACAGGTCAGCAGCCCCAGCATTTT,CASSTTGQQPQHF
TRBJ1-5,.,TRBV6-6,many,TGTGCCAGCAGTTACTCGATAGGTACAGACTTAAGGAATCAGCCCCAGCATTTT,CASSYSIGTDLRNQPQHF
TRBJ2-5,.,TRBV11-2,many,TGTGCCAGCAGTGAGAGTCGAGAGACCCAGTACTTC,CASSESRETQYF
TRBJ1-5,.,TRBV7-9,many,TGTGCCAGCAGCTTGACATTTGATCAGCCCCAGCATTTT,CASSLTFDQPQHF
TRBJ2-5,.,TRBV20-1,many,TGCAGTGCCCCCCTAGTGGAGACCCAGTACTTC,CSAPLVETQYF
TRBJ1-4,TRBD1,TRBV10-3,medium-sized,TGTGCCATCAGCGGGGACAGGGGTGAAAAACTGTTTTTT,CAISGDRGEKLFF
TRBJ2-5,TRBD1,TRBV12-5,many,TGTGCTAGTGGTTTGCCCCCCCAGGGGGTCGGTCAAGAGACCCAGTACTTC,CASGLPPQGVGQETQYF
TRBJ1-2,TRBD1,TRBV4-2,.,TGTGCCAGCAGACAAGAGGGACAGGGGGCGTCTGGCTACACCTTC,CASRQEGQGASGYTF
TRBJ2-7,TRBD1,TRBV5-1,many,TGCGCCAGCACCGGGACAGGTTGGTACGAGCAGTACTTC,CASTGTGWYEQYF
TRBJ1-5,TRBD1,TRBV27,many,TGTGCCAGCAGACAAGCCGGGACAGGGATTCAGCCCCAGCATTTT,CASRQAGTGIQPQHF
TRBJ1-1,.,TRBV12-3/TRBV12-4,many,TGTGCCAGCAGGCTCAGTGAAAGGACTGAAGCTTTCTTT,CASRLSERTEAFF
TRBJ1-1,.,TRBV6-1,.,TGTGCCAGCAGTGAACAGGGAATGAACACTGAAGCTTTCTTT,CASSEQGMNTEAFF
TRBJ1-4,.,TRBV10-3,few,TGTGCCATCAGTAACAATGAAAAACTGTTTTTT,CAISNNEKLFF
TRBJ1-1,.,TRBV18,few,TGTGCCAGCTCACCACCGATGGGGCTCTATACTGAAGCTTTCTTT,CASSPPMGLYTEAFF